This TCR beta chain was sequenced during a study of T cell responses to AZD1222 COVID-19 vaccine. The study, taken as a whole, reports: The study reported that nearly half of spike-specific TCRs target unmutated variant regions.

Comment on this clone: The antigen remains undetermined.

V lost 6 bases, J lost 6 bases, and 8 bases lay in between. Germline V CDR1 and CDR2: MNHEY, SVGAGI. The CDR3 runs to 12 residues. The assay was immunoSEQ multiplex PCR, and TCRdb's table has in-frame clones only and misses some. In the table there are 130,000 or so clones, around 86% of which are singletons. This clonotype was obtained from an adult in good health. The chain combines TRBV6-5 with TRBJ2-2, with D possibly TRBD1 on 5 matching bases. Specimen: peripheral blood, collected on day 0 of AZD1222 vaccination. This chain's CDR3 is CASSLGPGELFF. The DNA for the CDR3 is TGTGCCAGCAGCCTGGGGCCCGGGGAGCTGTTTTTT.